The source of this T cell receptor beta chain is a study of blood T cell repertoires in COVID-19. Study at large: Spain, Italy and the United States supplied samples that represented acute and convalescent COVID-19. Nucleic acid was either cDNA or gDNA, and it came from T cells, B-cell-depleted T cells, or PBMCs.

Clones were read by immunoSEQ multiplex PCR, and TCRdb kept only the in-frame ones, dropping some. The repertoire holds under 75,000 clones, with less than 75% as singletons. Germline V gene data show CDR1 as SGHRS and CDR2 as YFSETQ. V dropped 3 bases and J dropped 9 bases, with 10 bases sitting between them. CDR3 length: 12 residues. The clonotype was recovered from a man in his 60s with acute or convalescent COVID-19. The V call is TRBV5-1, the J call TRBJ2-1; the D gene is possibly TRBD1 (5 bases). Sample: peripheral blood. Written as DNA, the CDR3 is TGCGCCAGCAGCTCATTGCAGGGTGAGCAGTTCTTC. It translates to CASSSLQGEQFF.